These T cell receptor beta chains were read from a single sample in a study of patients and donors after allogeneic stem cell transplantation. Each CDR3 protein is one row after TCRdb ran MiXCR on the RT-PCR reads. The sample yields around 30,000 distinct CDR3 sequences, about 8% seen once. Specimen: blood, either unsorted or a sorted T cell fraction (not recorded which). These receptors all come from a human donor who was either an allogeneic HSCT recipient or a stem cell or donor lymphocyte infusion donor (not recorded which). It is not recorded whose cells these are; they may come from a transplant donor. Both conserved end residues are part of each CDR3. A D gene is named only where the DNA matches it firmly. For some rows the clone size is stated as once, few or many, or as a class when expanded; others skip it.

CDR3: CASSFAPEAFF
DNA: TGTGCCAGCAGCTTTGCCCCTGAAGCTTTCTTT
V: TRBV7-9
D: .
size: medium-sized
length: 11
J: TRBJ1-1

CDR3: CASSHNRGVYNEQFF
DNA: TGTGCCAGCAGCCATAACAGGGGTGTCTACAATGAGCAGTTCTTC
V: TRBV7-9
D: TRBD1
size: .
length: 15
J: TRBJ2-1

CDR3: CASSLGLAWAHNEQFF
DNA: TGTGCCAGCAGCTTAGGTTTAGCGTGGGCCCACAATGAGCAGTTCTTC
V: TRBV7-9
D: .
size: many
length: 16
J: TRBJ2-1

CDR3: CASSQDALVASGSVNEQFF
DNA: TGTGCCAGCAGCCAAGATGCCTTGGTGGCTAGCGGGTCTGTCAATGAGCAGTTCTTC
V: TRBV4-2
D: TRBD2
size: many
length: 19
J: TRBJ2-1

CDR3: CASSLTGVEQFF
DNA: TGTGCCAGCAGTTTAACGGGAGTTGAGCAGTTCTTC
V: TRBV27
D: .
size: many
length: 12
J: TRBJ2-1

CDR3: CASSFTGDEQYF
DNA: TGTGCCAGCAGTTTCACAGGGGACGAGCAGTACTTC
V: TRBV28
D: TRBD1
size: .
length: 12
J: TRBJ2-7

CDR3: CASSLALSSGASTDTQYF
DNA: TGCGCCAGCAGCTTAGCCCTCAGTAGCGGGGCAAGCACAGATACGCAGTATTTT
V: TRBV5-1
D: TRBD2
size: few
length: 18
J: TRBJ2-3

CDR3: CASSPPTGSSYNEQFF
DNA: TGTGCCAGCAGCCCTCCGACAGGGAGCTCCTACAATGAGCAGTTCTTC
V: TRBV5-4
D: TRBD1
size: .
length: 16
J: TRBJ2-1

CDR3: CASSYSNWPGRQPQHF
DNA: TGTGCCAGCAGTTACTCGAATTGGCCTGGGCGTCAGCCCCAGCATTTT
V: TRBV6-7
D: .
size: many
length: 16
J: TRBJ1-5

CDR3: CASSQDQTSQETQYF
DNA: TGCGCCAGCAGCCAAGATCAAACTAGTCAAGAGACCCAGTACTTC
V: TRBV4-1
D: .
size: many
length: 15
J: TRBJ2-5

CDR3: CASSLGDRVRLGYGYTF
DNA: TGTGCCAGCAGCTTGGGGGACAGGGTACGTCTCGGCTATGGCTACACCTTC
V: TRBV5-4
D: TRBD1
size: many
length: 17
J: TRBJ1-2

CDR3: CASSREGHTDTQYF
DNA: TGTGCCAGCAGCCGGGAGGGCCACACAGATACGCAGTATTTT
V: TRBV7-9
D: TRBD2
size: many
length: 14
J: TRBJ2-3

CDR3: CASSLTGQGSDEQYF
DNA: TGTGCCAGCAGCTTAACGGGACAGGGGTCCGACGAGCAGTACTTC
V: TRBV7-9
D: TRBD1
size: many
length: 15
J: TRBJ2-7

CDR3: CALRGWLNSPLHF
DNA: TGTGCCCTTAGAGGGTGGCTTAATTCACCCCTCCACTTT
V: TRBV6-1
D: .
size: many
length: 13
J: TRBJ1-6

CDR3: CAWSAGHGADTQYF
DNA: TGTGCCTGGAGTGCGGGACACGGGGCAGATACGCAGTATTTT
V: TRBV30
D: .
size: .
length: 14
J: TRBJ2-3

CDR3: CASRVFRDNYGYTF
DNA: TGTGCCAGCAGAGTATTCAGGGATAACTATGGCTACACCTTC
V: TRBV6-1
D: .
size: few
length: 14
J: TRBJ1-2

CDR3: CASSGQGGTDTQYF
DNA: TGTGCCAGCTCCGGGCAGGGGGGAACAGATACGCAGTATTTT
V: TRBV6-1
D: .
size: medium-sized
length: 14
J: TRBJ2-3

CDR3: CASSPGTWNTEAFF
DNA: TGTGCCAGCAGCCCGGGGACTTGGAACACTGAAGCTTTCTTT
V: TRBV9
D: .
size: .
length: 14
J: TRBJ1-1

CDR3: CASRRLTGGGTEAFF
DNA: TGTGCCAGCAGACGCCTGACAGGGGGCGGCACTGAAGCTTTCTTT
V: TRBV28
D: TRBD1
size: large
length: 15
J: TRBJ1-1

CDR3: CASSRQTSGSYNEQFF
DNA: TGTGCCAGCAGCCGGCAGACTAGCGGATCCTACAATGAGCAGTTCTTC
V: TRBV5-4
D: TRBD2
size: .
length: 16
J: TRBJ2-1

CDR3: CASSLSTSGFSFEQYF
DNA: TGTGCCAGCAGTTTATCGACTAGCGGTTTTTCCTTCGAGCAGTACTTC
V: TRBV27
D: TRBD2
size: many
length: 16
J: TRBJ2-7

CDR3: CASSPDRVGRYEQYF
DNA: TGTGCCAGCAGCCCCGACAGGGTGGGCCGCTACGAGCAGTACTTC
V: TRBV28
D: TRBD1
size: .
length: 15
J: TRBJ2-7

CDR3: CASSLVAAGRETQYF
DNA: TGTGCCAGCAGCTTGGTTGCGGCGGGGAGAGAGACCCAGTACTTC
V: TRBV5-6
D: .
size: few
length: 15
J: TRBJ2-5

CDR3: CASSIGQGAQTQYF
DNA: TGTGCCAGTAGTATCGGACAGGGGGCACAGACCCAGTACTTC
V: TRBV19
D: TRBD1
size: many
length: 14
J: TRBJ2-5

CDR3: CASTPRQTATNEKLFF
DNA: TGTGCCAGCACCCCGAGACAGACTGCAACTAATGAAAAACTGTTTTTT
V: TRBV5-8
D: .
size: .
length: 16
J: TRBJ1-4

CDR3: CASSQAGFQETQYF
DNA: TGTGCCAGCAGCCAAGCTGGATTCCAAGAGACCCAGTACTTC
V: TRBV3-1
D: .
size: many
length: 14
J: TRBJ2-5